The clone carrying this TCR beta chain showed up just a few times. The germline V gene has CDR1 GTSNPN and CDR2 SVGIG (reference sequence). The CDR3 is made up of 15 amino acids. V lost 0 bases, J lost 2 bases, and 13 bases lay in between. Assay used: immunoSEQ multiplex PCR; TCRdb lists only in-frame clones, some missing. This sample has about 16,000 clones, with 70% to 90% found just once. This entry belongs to a study of OX40 agonist ivuxolimab in advanced cancers. Whole-study context: Patients were infused with ivuxolimab every 2 weeks at 0.01 to 10 mg/kg.

This specimen was CD4+ or CD8+ T cells sorted from blood, taken in a trial of the OX40 agonist ivuxolimab. The TCR comes from an adult with an advanced solid tumor such as melanoma, head and neck, liver or kidney cancer. The rearrangement uses TRBV30 and TRBJ1-1, with a weak D call TRBD1 (5 bases). For the CDR3, the DNA is TGTGCCTGGAGTGTCAATCAGGGAAGTAACACTGAAGCTTTCTTT. It encodes CAWSVNQGSNTEAFF. Drawing the rest from reference TRBV30 and TRBJ1-1, the complete variable domain is SQTIHQWPATLVQPVGSPLSLECTVEGTSNPNLYWYRQAAGRGLQLLFYSVGIGQISSEVPQNLSASRPQDRQFILSSKKLLLSDSGFYLCAWSVNQGSNTEAFFGQGTRLTVV.